This TCR beta chain is from a study of T-cell reconstitution after alpha-beta-depleted transplantation in children. Broader study findings: TCRbeta diversity was high at day 60 in some patients (a result of surviving recipient T cells and thymic progenitors).

In its sample, this clonotype was seen a few times. Its antigen is currently unknown. This CDR3 is built from 15 residues. Trimming took 2 bases from V and 1 from J, leaving 12 bases between them. From germline, CDR1 is ENHRY and CDR2 SYGVKD. It was with unique molecular identifiers that the TCRbeta library was prepared. TCRdb reanalysed the PCR reads using MiXCR and keeps one entry per CDR3 protein. The sample holds fewer than 1 million distinct CDR3 sequences; 16% are singletons and the top ten take 5%. The chain recombines TRBV10-3 with TRBJ2-7; the D call may be TRBD1 or TRBD2 (7 bases each). The clonotype comes from a male patient aged 10 to 17 who had a stem cell transplant for acute lymphoblastic leukemia, so the T cells may come from the graft donor. The specimen was PBMCs, mostly from graft donor cells, collected 360 days after TCRalphabeta/CD19-depleted stem cell transplant. The CDR3 here is CAISEREGASYEQYF. The DNA for the CDR3 is TGTGCCATCAGTGAGAGGGAGGGGGCTTCCTACGAGCAGTACTTC.